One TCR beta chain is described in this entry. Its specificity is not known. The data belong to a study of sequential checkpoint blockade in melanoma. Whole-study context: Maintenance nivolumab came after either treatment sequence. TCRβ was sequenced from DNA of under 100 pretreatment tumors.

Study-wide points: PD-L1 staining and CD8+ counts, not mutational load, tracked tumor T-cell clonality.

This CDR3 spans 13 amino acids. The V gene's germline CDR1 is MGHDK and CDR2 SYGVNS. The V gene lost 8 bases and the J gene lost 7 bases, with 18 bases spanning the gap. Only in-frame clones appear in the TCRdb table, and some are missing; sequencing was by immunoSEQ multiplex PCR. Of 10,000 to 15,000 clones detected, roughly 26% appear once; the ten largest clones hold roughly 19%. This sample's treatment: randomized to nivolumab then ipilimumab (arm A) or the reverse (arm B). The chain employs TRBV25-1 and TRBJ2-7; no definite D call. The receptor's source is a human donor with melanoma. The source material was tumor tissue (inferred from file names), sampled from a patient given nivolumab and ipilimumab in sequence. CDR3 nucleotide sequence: TGTGCCAGCTTAGTGGACCCCTTCGAAGAGCAGTACTTC. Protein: CASLVDPFEEQYF.